This is a list of T cell receptor beta chains from one sample in a study of OX40 agonist ivuxolimab in advanced cancers. Profiling relied on immunoSEQ multiplex PCR, and the TCRdb table lists in-frame clones only, not all of them. The sample has over 45,000 clones; 87% are singletons. This specimen was CD4+ or CD8+ T cells sorted from blood, taken in a trial of the OX40 agonist ivuxolimab. The receptors were sampled from an adult with an advanced solid tumor such as melanoma, head and neck, liver or kidney cancer. CDR3s include the opening cysteine and the closing phenylalanine or tryptophan. Fields, in order: J gene, clone size, V gene, D gene, CDR3 protein, CDR3 DNA. A D gene is named only where the DNA matches it firmly. Size tells how often a clone was seen (once, few, many) or the class of an expanded clone, and some rows leave it out.

TRBJ2-7 . TRBV5-1 TRBD2 CASSSGTSERVYEQYF TGCGCCAGCAGCTCCGGGACTAGCGAGAGGGTCTACGAGCAGTACTTC
TRBJ1-3 . TRBV28 . CASMAGSSGNTIYF TGTGCCAGCATGGCAGGGTCTAGTGGAAACACCATATATTTT
TRBJ2-3 . TRBV6-1 TRBD2 CASSEGGSTQYF TGTGCCAGCAGTGAAGGCGGGAGTACGCAGTATTTT
TRBJ2-1 few TRBV9 TRBD1 CASSVGGQGAGEQFF TGTGCCAGCAGCGTAGGTGGACAGGGGGCGGGAGAGCAGTTCTTC
TRBJ1-1 . TRBV18 TRBD1 CASSPGQAVNTEAFF TGTGCCAGCTCACCGGGACAGGCGGTCAACACTGAAGCTTTCTTT
TRBJ1-2 once TRBV25-1 . CASSFGRGPERGYTF TGTGCCAGCAGCTTCGGTAGAGGCCCTGAACGGGGCTACACCTTC
TRBJ2-1 . TRBV6-1 . CATGTEQFF TGTGCCACCGGGACAGAGCAGTTCTTC
TRBJ2-6 . TRBV11-2 . CASLDVSGANVLTF TGTGCCAGCCTCGACGTCTCTGGGGCCAACGTCCTGACTTTC
TRBJ2-1 . TRBV7-9 TRBD2 CASSFYSAGGDNEQFF TGTGCCAGCAGCTTCTACTCAGCGGGGGGAGACAATGAGCAGTTCTTC
TRBJ2-7 . TRBV7-7 . CASSLRPLGEASYEQYF TGTGCTAGCAGCTTACGGCCTTTGGGGGAGGCCTCCTACGAGCAGTACTTC
TRBJ1-1 . TRBV28 . CASRGTAWRGTEAFF TGTGCCAGCAGGGGGACGGCCTGGAGGGGCACTGAAGCTTTCTTT
TRBJ2-3 few TRBV4-2 . CASSQDSDTQYF TGTGCCAGCAGCCAAGACTCAGATACGCAGTATTTT
TRBJ2-2 few TRBV6-1 TRBD1 CASSATGGSGELFF TGTGCCAGCAGTGCGACAGGGGGAAGCGGGGAGCTGTTTTTT
TRBJ1-5 few TRBV6-6 . CATRGGSNQPQHF TGTGCCACCCGGGGGGGCAGCAATCAGCCCCAGCATTTT
TRBJ2-3 . TRBV7-3 . CASSLKGPPADTQYF TGTGCCAGCAGCTTAAAGGGTCCTCCGGCGGATACGCAGTATTTT
TRBJ1-3 . TRBV10-2 . CASTLGPGGNTIYF TGCGCCAGCACCCTAGGACCGGGTGGAAACACCATATATTTT
TRBJ2-2 . TRBV7-9 . CASNGRGELFF TGTGCCAGCAACGGGCGGGGGGAGCTGTTTTTT
TRBJ2-1 . TRBV2 TRBD1 CASSDGTSGTGDEQFF TGTGCCAGCAGTGATGGAACATCCGGGACAGGGGATGAGCAGTTCTTC
TRBJ2-2 . TRBV11-3 . CASSFTYTGELFF TGTGCCAGCAGCTTCACTTACACCGGGGAGCTGTTTTTT
TRBJ2-5 . TRBV7-6 . CASSLVSGVIQETQYF TGTGCCAGCAGCTTAGTTTCAGGGGTAATCCAAGAGACCCAGTACTTC
TRBJ2-7 . TRBV28 TRBD2 CASSSTPGTSTHEQYF TGTGCCAGCAGCTCCACTCCCGGGACTAGCACCCACGAGCAGTACTTC
TRBJ1-5 few TRBV7-2 . CASSSQGLENQPQHF TGTGCCAGCAGCTCTCAGGGTTTGGAGAATCAGCCCCAGCATTTT
TRBJ2-1 . TRBV19 TRBD1 CASSIPGQGNEQFF TGTGCCAGTAGTATCCCGGGACAGGGCAATGAGCAGTTCTTC
TRBJ2-7 . TRBV4-1 . CASSQVGATYEQYF TGCGCCAGCAGCCAAGTGGGGGCGACCTACGAGCAGTACTTC
TRBJ2-7 . TRBV10-3 . CAISGGTNYEQYF TGTGCCATCAGTGGCGGGACCAACTACGAGCAGTACTTC
TRBJ1-1 . TRBV29-1 . CSVEWPQVNTEAFF TGCAGCGTCGAGTGGCCCCAGGTGAACACTGAAGCTTTCTTT
TRBJ1-2 . TRBV5-1 TRBD1 CASSPTETGGGYTF TGCGCCAGCAGTCCTACCGAGACAGGGGGCGGCTACACCTTC
TRBJ1-1 . TRBV29-1 . CSVEVWGMNTEAFF TGCAGCGTTGAAGTTTGGGGGATGAACACTGAAGCTTTCTTT
TRBJ1-1 . TRBV28 . CASSLNPPGQAFF TGTGCCAGCAGTTTAAACCCGCCAGGGCAAGCTTTCTTT
TRBJ2-5 . TRBV10-3 TRBD1 CAISDRQGETQYF TGTGCCATCAGTGACCGACAGGGTGAGACCCAGTACTTC
TRBJ2-5 . TRBV2 . CASKSGQETQYF TGTGCCAGCAAGTCGGGCCAAGAGACCCAGTACTTC
TRBJ2-7 . TRBV2 . CASNPNGPREQYF TGTGCCAGCAATCCGAACGGTCCTAGAGAGCAGTACTTC
TRBJ2-7 . TRBV5-5 . CASSSDTVIEYF TGTGCCAGCAGCTCTGACACTGTCATCGAGTACTTC
TRBJ2-7 . TRBV7-3 . CASSSDKRALSSYEQYF TGTGCCAGCAGCAGTGATAAGCGGGCGTTGAGCTCCTACGAGCAGTACTTC
TRBJ1-5 . TRBV19 . CASYGQGQNQPQHF TGTGCCAGCTATGGGCAGGGGCAAAATCAGCCCCAGCATTTT
TRBJ1-1 once TRBV7-9 . CASSFKTQGVNTEAFF TGTGCCAGCAGCTTTAAAACGCAGGGAGTCAACACTGAAGCTTTCTTT
TRBJ2-7 . TRBV28 . CASSSEPVLRYEQYF TGTGCCAGCAGCTCAGAACCTGTTCTGCGCTACGAGCAGTACTTC
TRBJ2-5 once TRBV11-2 TRBD1 CASSSPGGKETQYF TGTGCCAGCAGCTCCCCAGGGGGTAAAGAGACCCAGTACTTC
TRBJ2-7 . TRBV6-1 TRBD1 CASRWTGYYEQYF TGTGCCAGCAGATGGACAGGGTACTACGAGCAGTACTTC
TRBJ1-2 . TRBV7-8 TRBD1 CASSSDRGRESAGYTF TGTGCCAGCAGCTCCGACAGGGGGAGGGAATCTGCTGGCTACACCTTC